This record looks at one T cell receptor beta chain sequence and its context. The CDR3 length is 12 residues. The V end was cut by 5 bases, the J end by 2 bases, with 10 bases between. Germline V gives CDR1 SQVTM, CDR2 ANQGSEA. This specimen comes from a study of blood T cell repertoires in COVID-19. Looking at the study overall: PBMCs, B-cell-depleted T cells, or T cells provided the cDNA or gDNA that made up the material.

In the source study's methods: For nucleated cells, counts were estimated from reference gene primer amplification. Repertoires were generated with immunoSEQ multiplex PCR, while TCRdb's copy carries only in-frame clones and drops some. V, J and clone size reflect that table, while D and trimming were determined from the DNA. Here the sample spans some 170,000 clones, around 80% being singletons. Individuals drawn from around 25 US areas were roughly 18 to 95 years old. Participant reports of clinical history set cohort assignment. This clonotype was obtained from a man aged 50 or older who had recovered from COVID-19. The sample taken for sequencing was PBMCs or T cells enriched from blood (not recorded which). This rearrangement joins TRBV29-1 to TRBJ2-7, with D possibly TRBD1 on 6 matching bases. CDR3 nucleotides: TGCAGCGTTAAAACAGGGACCTACGAGCAGTACTTC. Its translation is CSVKTGTYEQYF.